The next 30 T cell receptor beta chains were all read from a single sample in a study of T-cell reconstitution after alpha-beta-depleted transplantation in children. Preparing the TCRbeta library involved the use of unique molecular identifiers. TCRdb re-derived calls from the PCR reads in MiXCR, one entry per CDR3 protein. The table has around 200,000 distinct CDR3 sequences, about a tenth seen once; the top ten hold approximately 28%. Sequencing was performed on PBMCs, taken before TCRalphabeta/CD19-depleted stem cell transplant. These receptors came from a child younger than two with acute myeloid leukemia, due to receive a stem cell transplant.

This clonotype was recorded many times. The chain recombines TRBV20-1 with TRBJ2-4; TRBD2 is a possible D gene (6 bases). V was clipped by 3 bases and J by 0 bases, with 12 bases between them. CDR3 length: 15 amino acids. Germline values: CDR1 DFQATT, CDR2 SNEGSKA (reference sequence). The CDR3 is CSARAGTLAKNIQYF. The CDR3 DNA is TGCAGTGCTAGGGCCGGGACTCTAGCCAAAAACATTCAGTACTTC.

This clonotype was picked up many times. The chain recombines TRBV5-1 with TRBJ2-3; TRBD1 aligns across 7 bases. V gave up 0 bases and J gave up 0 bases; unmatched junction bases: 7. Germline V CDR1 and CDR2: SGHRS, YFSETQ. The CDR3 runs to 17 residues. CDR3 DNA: TGCGCCAGCAGCTTGGCCGGGACAGTTACTAGCACAGATACGCAGTATTTT. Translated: CASSLAGTVTSTDTQYF.

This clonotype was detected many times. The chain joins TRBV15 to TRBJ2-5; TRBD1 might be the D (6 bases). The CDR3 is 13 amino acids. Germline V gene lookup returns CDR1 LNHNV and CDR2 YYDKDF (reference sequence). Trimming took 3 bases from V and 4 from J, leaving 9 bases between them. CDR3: CATSSRTVETQYF. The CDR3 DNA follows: TGTGCCACCAGCAGTAGGACAGTAGAGACCCAGTACTTC.

Written as DNA, the CDR3 is TGTGCCAGCACTGGGAAGGAACAGCTCAAGGGGATTCGACGAAACACCATATATTTT. Amino acid sequence: CASTGKEQLKGIRRNTIYF. The rearrangement uses TRBV28 and TRBJ1-3, with D possibly TRBD1 on 5 matching bases. Germline values: CDR1 MDHEN, CDR2 SYDVKM. With 7 bases removed from V and 5 bases from J, the gap between germline ends came to 30 bases. This CDR3 has 19 amino acids.

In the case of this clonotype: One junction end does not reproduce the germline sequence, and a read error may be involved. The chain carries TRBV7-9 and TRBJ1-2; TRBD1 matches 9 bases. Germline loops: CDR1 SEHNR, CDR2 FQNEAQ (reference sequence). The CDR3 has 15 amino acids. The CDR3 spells CASSLAGTGNYGDTF. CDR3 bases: TGTGCCAGCAGCTTAGCCGGGACAGGGAACTATGGCGACACCTTC.

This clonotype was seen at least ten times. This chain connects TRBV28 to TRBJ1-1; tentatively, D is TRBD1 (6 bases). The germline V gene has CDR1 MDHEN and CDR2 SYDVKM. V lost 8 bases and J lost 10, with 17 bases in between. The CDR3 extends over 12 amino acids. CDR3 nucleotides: TGTGCCAGCTGGGGGCGCGGAGTCACAGCTTTCTTT. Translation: CASWGRGVTAFF.

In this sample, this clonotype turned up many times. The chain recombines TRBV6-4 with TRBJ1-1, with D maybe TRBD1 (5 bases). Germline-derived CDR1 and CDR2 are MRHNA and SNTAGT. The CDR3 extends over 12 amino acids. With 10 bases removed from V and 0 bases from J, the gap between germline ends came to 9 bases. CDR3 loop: CATTTVNTEAFF. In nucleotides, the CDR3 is TGTGCCACCACGACAGTGAACACTGAAGCTTTCTTT.

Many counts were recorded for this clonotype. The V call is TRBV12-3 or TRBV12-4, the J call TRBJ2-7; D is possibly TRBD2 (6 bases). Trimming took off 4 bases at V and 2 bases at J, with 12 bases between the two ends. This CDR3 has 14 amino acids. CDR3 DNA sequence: TGTGCCAGCAGTTACCCTAGCGCCGCCTACGAGCAGTACTTC. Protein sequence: CASSYPSAAYEQYF.

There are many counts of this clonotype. The CDR3 here is CASSYRETQYF. The CDR3 DNA reads as TGTGCCAGCAGTTACCGAGAGACCCAGTACTTC. The gene calls are TRBV7-9 and TRBJ2-5; D gene ambiguous. V lost 6 bases, J lost 4 bases, and 6 bases lay in between. CDR1 is SEHNR, CDR2 FQNEAQ, per germline (reference sequence). CDR3 length: 11 amino acids.

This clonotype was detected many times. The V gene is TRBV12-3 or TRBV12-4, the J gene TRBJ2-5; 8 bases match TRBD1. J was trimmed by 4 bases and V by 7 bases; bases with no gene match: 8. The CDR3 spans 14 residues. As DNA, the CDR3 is TGTGCCAGCACCCCCGACAGGGGAGGAGAGACCCAGTACTTC. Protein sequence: CASTPDRGGETQYF.

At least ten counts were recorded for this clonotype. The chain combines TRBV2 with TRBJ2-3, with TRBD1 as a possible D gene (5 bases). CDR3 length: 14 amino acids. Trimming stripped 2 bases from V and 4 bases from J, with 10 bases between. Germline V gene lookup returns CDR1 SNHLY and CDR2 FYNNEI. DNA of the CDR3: TGTGCCAGCAGTGAAAGGGGCAGAGCAGATACGCAGTATTTT. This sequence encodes CASSERGRADTQYF.

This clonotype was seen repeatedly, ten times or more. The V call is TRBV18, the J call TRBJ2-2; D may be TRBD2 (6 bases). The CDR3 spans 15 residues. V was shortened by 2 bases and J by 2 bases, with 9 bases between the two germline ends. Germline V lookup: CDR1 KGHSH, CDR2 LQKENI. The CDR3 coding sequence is TGTGCCAGCTCACCAAATAGCGGCAACACCGGGGAGCTGTTTTTT. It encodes CASSPNSGNTGELFF.

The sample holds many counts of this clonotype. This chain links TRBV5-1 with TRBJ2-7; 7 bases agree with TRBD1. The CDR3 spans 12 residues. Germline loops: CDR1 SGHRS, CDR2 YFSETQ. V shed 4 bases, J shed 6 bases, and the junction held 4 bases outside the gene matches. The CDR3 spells CASSLQGSEQYF. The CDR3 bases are TGCGCCAGCAGCCTACAGGGGTCCGAGCAGTACTTC.

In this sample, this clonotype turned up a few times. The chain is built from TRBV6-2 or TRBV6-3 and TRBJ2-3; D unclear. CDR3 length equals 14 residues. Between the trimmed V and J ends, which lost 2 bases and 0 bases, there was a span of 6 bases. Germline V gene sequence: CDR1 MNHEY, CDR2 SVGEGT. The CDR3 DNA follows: TGTGCCAGCAGTTACCTGCAGAGCACAGATACGCAGTATTTT. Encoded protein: CASSYLQSTDTQYF.

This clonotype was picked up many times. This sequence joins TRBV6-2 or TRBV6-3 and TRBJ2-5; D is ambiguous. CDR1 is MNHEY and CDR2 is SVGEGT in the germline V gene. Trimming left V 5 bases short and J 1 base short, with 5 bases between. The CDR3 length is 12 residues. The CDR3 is CASSIFQETQYF. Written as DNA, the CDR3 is TGTGCCAGCAGTATCTTCCAAGAGACCCAGTACTTC.

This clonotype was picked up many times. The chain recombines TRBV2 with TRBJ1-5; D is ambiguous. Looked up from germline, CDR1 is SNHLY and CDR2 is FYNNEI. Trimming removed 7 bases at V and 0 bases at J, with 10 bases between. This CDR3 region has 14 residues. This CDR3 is CASTLENSNQPQHF. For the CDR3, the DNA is TGTGCCAGCACCCTCGAGAATAGCAATCAGCCCCAGCATTTT.

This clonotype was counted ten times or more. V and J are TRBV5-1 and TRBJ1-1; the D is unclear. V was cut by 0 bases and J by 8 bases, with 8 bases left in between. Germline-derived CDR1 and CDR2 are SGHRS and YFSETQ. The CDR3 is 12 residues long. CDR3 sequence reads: CASSLGLEEAFF. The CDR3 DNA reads TGCGCCAGCAGCTTGGGACTAGAGGAAGCTTTCTTT.

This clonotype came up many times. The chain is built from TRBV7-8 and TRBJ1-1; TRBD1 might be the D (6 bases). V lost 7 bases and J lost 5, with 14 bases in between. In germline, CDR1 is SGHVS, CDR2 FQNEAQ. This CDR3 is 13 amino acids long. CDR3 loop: CASTRGGGTEAFF. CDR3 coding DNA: TGTGCCAGCACCCGTGGAGGGGGTACTGAAGCTTTCTTT.

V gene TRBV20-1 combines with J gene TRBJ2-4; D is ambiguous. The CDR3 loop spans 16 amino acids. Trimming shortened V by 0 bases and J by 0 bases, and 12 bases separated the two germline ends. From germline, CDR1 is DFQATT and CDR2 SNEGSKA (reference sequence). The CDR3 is CSARDDEVLAKNIQYF. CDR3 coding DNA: TGCAGTGCTAGAGATGACGAAGTTCTAGCCAAAAACATTCAGTACTTC.

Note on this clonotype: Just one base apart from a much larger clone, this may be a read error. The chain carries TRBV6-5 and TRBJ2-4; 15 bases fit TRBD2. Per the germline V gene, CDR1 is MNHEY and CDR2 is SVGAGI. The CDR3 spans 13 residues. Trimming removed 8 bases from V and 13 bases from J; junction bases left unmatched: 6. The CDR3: CASGWGLAGGQYF. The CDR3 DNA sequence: TGTGCCAGCGGTTGGGGACTAGCGGGGGGACAGTACTTC.

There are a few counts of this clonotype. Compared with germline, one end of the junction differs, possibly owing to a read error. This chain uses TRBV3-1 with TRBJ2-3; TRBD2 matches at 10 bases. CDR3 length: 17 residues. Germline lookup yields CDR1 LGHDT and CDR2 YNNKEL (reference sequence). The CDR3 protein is CPSSQASGLAGTDTQYF. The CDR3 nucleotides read TGCCCCAGCAGCCAAGCCTCCGGACTAGCGGGCACAGATACGCAGTATTTT.

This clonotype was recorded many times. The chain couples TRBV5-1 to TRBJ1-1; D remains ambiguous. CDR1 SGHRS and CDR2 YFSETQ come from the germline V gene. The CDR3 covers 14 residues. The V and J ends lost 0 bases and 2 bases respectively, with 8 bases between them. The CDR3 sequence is CASSLDAYNTEAFF. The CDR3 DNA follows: TGCGCCAGCAGCTTGGACGCGTACAACACTGAAGCTTTCTTT.

The CDR3 reads CASSQEEGDTGELFF. The CDR3 DNA is TGTGCCAGCAGCCAAGAAGAGGGAGACACCGGGGAGCTGTTTTTT. The chain is built from TRBV4-2 and TRBJ2-2, with a possible D match to TRBD2 (5 bases). The germline V gene has CDR1 LGHNA and CDR2 YNFKEQ. The CDR3 sequence is 15 residues long. V gave up 0 bases and J gave up 3 bases, with 8 bases separating them.

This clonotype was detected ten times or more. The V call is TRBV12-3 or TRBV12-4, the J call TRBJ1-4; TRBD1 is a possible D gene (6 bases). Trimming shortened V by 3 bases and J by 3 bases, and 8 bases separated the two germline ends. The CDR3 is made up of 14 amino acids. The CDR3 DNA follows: TGTGCCAGCAGTTTTGGACAGTCTAATGAAAAACTGTTTTTT. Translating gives CASSFGQSNEKLFF.

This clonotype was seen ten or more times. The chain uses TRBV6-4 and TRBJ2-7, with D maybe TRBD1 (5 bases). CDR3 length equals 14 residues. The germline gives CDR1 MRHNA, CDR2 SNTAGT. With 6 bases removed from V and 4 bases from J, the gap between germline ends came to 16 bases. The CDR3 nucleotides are TGTGCCAGCAGACCTACCATGACAGCTTACGAGCAGTACTTC. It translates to CASRPTMTAYEQYF.

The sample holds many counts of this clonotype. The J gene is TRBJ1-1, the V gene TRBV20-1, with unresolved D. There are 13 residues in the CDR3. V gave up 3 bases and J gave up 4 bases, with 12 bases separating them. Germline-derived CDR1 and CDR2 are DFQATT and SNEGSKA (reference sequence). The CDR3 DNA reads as TGCAGTGCTAGTAGGACCTTGGGCACTGAAGCTTTCTTT. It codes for CSASRTLGTEAFF.

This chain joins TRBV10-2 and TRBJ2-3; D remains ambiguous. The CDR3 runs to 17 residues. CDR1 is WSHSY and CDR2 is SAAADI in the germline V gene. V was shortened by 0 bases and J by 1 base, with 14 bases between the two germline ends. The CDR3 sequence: CASSESSQALGTDTQYF. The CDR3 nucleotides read TGCGCCAGCAGTGAGTCATCCCAGGCCCTAGGCACAGATACGCAGTATTTT.

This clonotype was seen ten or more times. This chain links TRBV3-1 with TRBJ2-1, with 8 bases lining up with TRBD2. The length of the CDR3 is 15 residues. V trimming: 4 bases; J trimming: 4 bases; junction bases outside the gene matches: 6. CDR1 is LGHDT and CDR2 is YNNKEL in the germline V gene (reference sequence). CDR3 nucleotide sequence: TGTGCCAGCAGCCCCTCTAGCGGGCATTACAATGAGCAGTTCTTC. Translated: CASSPSSGHYNEQFF.

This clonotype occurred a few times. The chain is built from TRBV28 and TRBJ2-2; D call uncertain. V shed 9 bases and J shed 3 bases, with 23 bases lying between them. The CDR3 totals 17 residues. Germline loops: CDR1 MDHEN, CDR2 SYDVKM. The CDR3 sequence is CARNPPAGLLDTGELFF. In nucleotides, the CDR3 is TGTGCCAGGAACCCCCCTGCTGGTTTGTTGGACACCGGGGAGCTGTTTTTT.

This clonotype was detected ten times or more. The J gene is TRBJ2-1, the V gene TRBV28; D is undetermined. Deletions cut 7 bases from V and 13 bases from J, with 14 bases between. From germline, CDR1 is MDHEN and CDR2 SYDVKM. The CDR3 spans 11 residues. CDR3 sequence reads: CASIYGTIQFF. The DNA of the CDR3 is TGTGCCAGCATCTACGGAACGATCCAGTTCTTC.